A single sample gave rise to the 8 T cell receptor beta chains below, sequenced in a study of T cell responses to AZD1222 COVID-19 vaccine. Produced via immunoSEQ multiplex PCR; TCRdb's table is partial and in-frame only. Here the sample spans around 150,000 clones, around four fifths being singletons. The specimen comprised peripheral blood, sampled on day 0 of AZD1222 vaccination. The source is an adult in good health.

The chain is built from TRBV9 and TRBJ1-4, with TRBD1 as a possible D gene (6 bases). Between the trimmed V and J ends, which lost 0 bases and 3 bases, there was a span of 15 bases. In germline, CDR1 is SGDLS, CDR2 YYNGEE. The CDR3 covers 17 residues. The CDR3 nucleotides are TGTGCCAGCAGCGTAGGTTACAGGGTAGGGGCTAATGAAAAACTGTTTTTT. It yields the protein CASSVGYRVGANEKLFF. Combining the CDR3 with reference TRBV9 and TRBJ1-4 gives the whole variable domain DSGVTQTPKHLITATGQRVTLRCSPRSGDLSVYWYQQSLDQGLQFLIQYYNGEERAKGNILERFSAQQFPDLHSELNLSSLELGDSALYFCASSVGYRVGANEKLFFGSGTQLSVL.

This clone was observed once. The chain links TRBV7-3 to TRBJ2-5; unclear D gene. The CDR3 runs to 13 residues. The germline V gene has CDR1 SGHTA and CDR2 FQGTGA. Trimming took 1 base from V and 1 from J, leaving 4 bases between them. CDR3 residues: CASSLISQETQYF. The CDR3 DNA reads TGTGCCAGCAGCTTAATCTCCCAAGAGACCCAGTACTTC.

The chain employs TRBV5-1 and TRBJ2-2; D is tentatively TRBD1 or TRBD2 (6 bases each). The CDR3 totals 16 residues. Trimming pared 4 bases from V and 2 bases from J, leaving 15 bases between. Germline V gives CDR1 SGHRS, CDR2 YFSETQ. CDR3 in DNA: TGCGCCAGCAGCCCGTTGAGGGGGGCCAACACCGGGGAGCTGTTTTTT. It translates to CASSPLRGANTGELFF.

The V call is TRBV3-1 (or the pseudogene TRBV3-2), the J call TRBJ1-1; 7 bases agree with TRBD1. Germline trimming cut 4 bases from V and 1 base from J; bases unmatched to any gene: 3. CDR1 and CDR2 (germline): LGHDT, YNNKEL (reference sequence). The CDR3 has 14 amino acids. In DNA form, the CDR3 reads TGTGCCAGCAGCCCGACAGGGAAGAACACTGAAGCTTTCTTT. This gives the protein CASSPTGKNTEAFF.

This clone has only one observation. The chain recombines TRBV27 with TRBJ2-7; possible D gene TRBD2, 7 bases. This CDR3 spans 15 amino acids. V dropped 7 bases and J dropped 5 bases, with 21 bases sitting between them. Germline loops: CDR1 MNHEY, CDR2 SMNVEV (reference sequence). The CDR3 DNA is TGTGCCAGCAATCATACGGGGGGCGCGGGCAACGAGCAGTACTTC. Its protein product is CASNHTGGAGNEQYF.

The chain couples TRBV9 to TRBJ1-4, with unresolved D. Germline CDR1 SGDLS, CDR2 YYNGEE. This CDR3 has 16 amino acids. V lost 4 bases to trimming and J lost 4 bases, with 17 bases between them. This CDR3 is CASSPRSEHRNEKLFF. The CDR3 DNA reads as TGTGCCAGCAGCCCCCGGTCAGAACACCGTAATGAAAAACTGTTTTTT.

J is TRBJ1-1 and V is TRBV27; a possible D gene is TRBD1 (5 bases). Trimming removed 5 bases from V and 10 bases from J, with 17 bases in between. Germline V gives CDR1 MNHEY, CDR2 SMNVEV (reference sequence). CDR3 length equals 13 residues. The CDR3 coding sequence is TGTGCCAGCAGTCCAAGCGGGGGACGGGGAGCTTTCTTT. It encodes CASSPSGGRGAFF.

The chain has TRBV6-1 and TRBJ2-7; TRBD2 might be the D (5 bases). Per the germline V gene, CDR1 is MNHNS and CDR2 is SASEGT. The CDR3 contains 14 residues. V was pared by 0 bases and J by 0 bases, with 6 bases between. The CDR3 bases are TGTGCCAGCAGTGAAGCGGGGAGCTCCTACGAGCAGTACTTC. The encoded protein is CASSEAGSSYEQYF.